This T cell receptor beta chain was obtained from a study of shared clonotypes between healthy human individuals. The donor population consisted of healthy HIV-negative adults with no recent acute infections or vaccinations. CDR1 is SGHVS and CDR2 is FQNEAQ in the germline V gene. The J segment lost 7 bases and the V segment lost 5 bases, leaving 11 bases of the junction unmatched. The CDR3 covers 15 residues. Here immunoSEQ multiplex PCR was the method, and the copy in TCRdb shows in-frame clones only, minus some. The data contain some 630,000 clones, 55% to 75% of them singletons. The source of this sequence is a woman aged 30 to 39 in good health. This rearrangement joins TRBV7-8 to TRBJ1-1, with 9 bases matching TRBD1. The sample consisted of memory CD4+ T cells sorted from blood. Described subset: CD45RA-negative fraction. The CDR3 protein is CASSRGTGRFGEAFF. CDR3 sequence (DNA): TGTGCCAGCAGCCGCGGGACAGGGCGGTTCGGTGAAGCTTTCTTT. Full variable domain (remainder filled in from reference TRBV7-8 and TRBJ1-1): GAGVSQSPRYKVAKRGQDVALRCDPISGHVSLFWYQQALGQGPEFLTYFQNEAQLDKSGLPSDRFFAERPEGSVSTLKIQRTQQEDSAVYLCASSRGTGRFGEAFFGQGTRLTVV.